This T cell receptor (beta chain) was sequenced for a study of shared clonotypes between healthy human individuals. Study in general: Plates per donor: three CD4 naive, three CD4 memory, two CD8 naive, one CD8 memory. Points from the study as a whole: Only blood was sampled; tissue repertoires likely differ. In the sorted subsets, rarefaction showed sequencing was incomplete despite large depth.

Measured with immunoSEQ multiplex PCR; TCRdb has only the in-frame clones, and not every one. Seen here are about 1.4 million clones, over 95% observed once, and the top ten hold roughly 1.2%. This CDR3 region has 15 residues. CDR1 and CDR2 from the germline V gene are SGDLS and YYNGEE. Trimming cost V 3 bases and J 10 bases, with 22 bases left between them. Points on this clone: Its antigen remains unidentified.

The chain uses TRBV9 and TRBJ1-1, with TRBD1 as a possible D gene (5 bases). The sequence was obtained from a man aged 25-45 years in good health. Material: naive CD4+ T cells sorted from blood. Subset described: CD45RA+ positively selected. In DNA, the CDR3 is TGTGCCAGCAGCGAGAGGGACCCGACCACCCCTCCAGCTTTCTTT. It specifies CASSERDPTTPPAFF.